This record looks at one T cell receptor beta chain sequence and its context. The record originates from a study of blood T cell repertoires in COVID-19. In the study overall: Samples of COVID-19 (acute and convalescent) were obtained from the United States, Italy and Spain.

The V gene's germline CDR1 is LGHDT and CDR2 YNNKEL (reference sequence). There are 15 residues in the CDR3. With 1 base clipped from V and 6 bases from J, the junction kept 8 bases outside the gene matches. Authors' methods: How many nucleated cells were present was estimated from reference gene primer amplification. The repertoire was sequenced with immunoSEQ multiplex PCR; TCRdb's copy has only in-frame clones and lacks some. V and J calls and clone size are copied from that table; D and trimming were computed from the DNA. The sample records about 49,000 clones, approximately 80% being singletons.

This clonotype was sampled from a woman of 80 years or more with COVID-19, enrolled during active disease. The source material was peripheral blood. V and J are TRBV3-1 (or the pseudogene TRBV3-2) and TRBJ1-2; 7 nucleotides match TRBD1. Here the CDR3 DNA reads TGTGCCAGCAGCCAAGGGTCGCCCAGGGGGGATGGCTACACCTTC. It codes for CASSQGSPRGDGYTF.